The 17 T cell receptor beta chains below were found in one sample sequenced in a study of PD-L1 blockade in urothelial cancer. The repertoire was sequenced with immunoSEQ multiplex PCR; TCRdb's copy has only in-frame clones and lacks some. The data hold 45,000 to 50,000 clones, with 88% observed a single time. Sequencing was performed on PBMCs, taken around atezolizumab (anti-PD-L1) treatment. Every receptor here comes from a man at least 80 years old with urothelial cancer.

This chain joins TRBV11-2 and TRBJ2-3, with 10 bases that match TRBD2. This CDR3 spans 15 amino acids. V was pared by 4 bases and J by 5 bases, with 6 bases of the junction left unmatched. Germline V gives CDR1 SGHAT, CDR2 FQNNGV. CDR3 amino acids: CASSSFGTSEDTQYF. The CDR3 DNA reads as TGTGCCAGCAGCTCATTCGGGACTAGCGAAGATACGCAGTATTTT.

The rearrangement uses TRBV4-1 and TRBJ2-2; possibly TRBD1 for D (5 bases). Germline V lookup: CDR1 MGHRA, CDR2 YSYEKL. CDR3 length equals 15 residues. The V end was cut by 0 bases, the J end by 6 bases, with 11 bases between. CDR3 loop: CASSQDQGFAGELFF. In DNA form, the CDR3 reads TGCGCCAGCAGCCAAGACCAGGGTTTCGCCGGGGAGCTGTTTTTT.

The CDR3 is CASNGGNEAFF. CDR3 DNA: TGTGCCAGCAACGGAGGGAATGAAGCTTTCTTT. This chain connects TRBV28 to TRBJ1-1; D call uncertain. In germline, CDR1 is MDHEN, CDR2 SYDVKM. The length of the CDR3 is 11 residues. Trimming removed 7 bases from V and 7 bases from J, with 10 bases in between. Complete variable domain (other parts from reference TRBV28 and TRBJ1-1): DVKVTQSSRYLVKRTGEKVFLECVQDMDHENMFWYRQDPGLGLRLIYFSYDVKMKEKGDIPEGYSVSREKKERFSLILESASTNQTSMYLCASNGGNEAFFGQGTRLTVV.

This sequence joins TRBV6-6 and TRBJ1-1, with 7 bases matching TRBD1. With V trimmed by 6 bases and J by 7 bases, 11 bases remained unmatched. There are 14 residues in the CDR3. Germline CDR1 is MNHNY and CDR2 is SVGAGI (reference sequence). The CDR3 region has the DNA TGTGCCAGCAGCTTTGAACTAGGGGGCTTTGAAGCTTTCTTT. Protein sequence: CASSFELGGFEAFF.

V gene TRBV7-9 combines with J gene TRBJ1-5; D perhaps matches TRBD1 (5 bases). Between the trimmed V and J ends, which lost 1 base and 4 bases, there was a span of 11 bases. Germline loops: CDR1 SEHNR, CDR2 FQNEAQ (reference sequence). CDR3 length: 15 residues. For the CDR3, the DNA is TGTGCCAGCAGCTTAGAGGGGCCAGCAAATCAGCCCCAGCATTTT. It translates to CASSLEGPANQPQHF. The entire variable domain, with the rest obtained from reference TRBV7-9 and TRBJ1-5, is as follows: DTGVSQNPRHKITKRGQNVTFRCDPISEHNRLYWYRQTLGQGPEFLTYFQNEAQLEKSRLLSDRFSAERPKGSFSTLEIQRTEQGDSAMYLCASSLEGPANQPQHFGDGTRLSIL.

V gene TRBV29-1 combines with J gene TRBJ1-4; D not certain. Trimming took 2 bases from V and 3 from J, leaving 13 bases between them. The germline gives CDR1 SQVTM, CDR2 ANQGSEA. The CDR3 has 15 residues. The CDR3 loop is CSVELGSLANEKLFF. DNA of the CDR3: TGCAGCGTTGAACTAGGGAGTCTGGCTAATGAAAAACTGTTTTTT.

This sequence joins TRBV10-1 and TRBJ2-3; maybe TRBD2 (5 bases). The CDR3 contains 15 residues. V shed 3 bases and J shed 6 bases, with 16 bases lying between them. The germline gives CDR1 WNHNN, CDR2 SYGVQD (reference sequence). The CDR3 is CASSDSRRAADTQYF. CDR3 DNA: TGCGCCAGCAGTGATTCCCGGCGGGCCGCCGATACGCAGTATTTT.

The chain links TRBV6-4 to TRBJ1-1; D possibly corresponds to TRBD1 (5 bases). V lost 5 bases to trimming and J lost 0 bases, with 7 bases between them. The CDR3 extends over 13 amino acids. Germline V gene lookup returns CDR1 MRHNA and CDR2 SNTAGT. CDR3 in amino acids: CASSKQVNTEAFF. CDR3 nucleotide sequence: TGTGCCAGCAGTAAACAGGTGAACACTGAAGCTTTCTTT.

This chain uses TRBV13 with TRBJ2-2; 7 bases are shared with TRBD2. V was pared by 7 bases and J by 5 bases, with 10 bases of the junction left unmatched. CDR1 and CDR2 (germline): PRHDT, FYEKMQ (reference sequence). This CDR3 is built from 15 residues. The CDR3 reads CASTRAGVHTGELFF. As DNA, the CDR3 is TGTGCCAGCACCCGCGCGGGAGTTCATACCGGGGAGCTGTTTTTT.

The CDR3 loop is CASSLDGAYEQYF. The CDR3 DNA follows: TGTGCCAGCAGTCTTGACGGGGCCTACGAGCAGTACTTC. The chain recombines TRBV2 with TRBJ2-7, with TRBD2 as a possible D gene (5 bases). The CDR3 loop spans 13 amino acids. The germline CDR1 and CDR2 sequences are SNHLY and FYNNEI. V was shortened by 5 bases and J by 2 bases, with 10 bases between the two germline ends.

V usage is TRBV5-1 and J usage is TRBJ1-2; D gene ambiguous. CDR1 and CDR2 from the germline V gene are SGHRS and YFSETQ. This CDR3 has 13 residues. The ends were cut back, 0 bases at V and 8 bases at J, with 11 bases in the middle. In DNA form, the CDR3 reads TGCGCCAGCAGCTTGGCGTTCCCGGGAGGCTACACCTTC. Translation gives CASSLAFPGGYTF.

This chain links TRBV5-6 with TRBJ2-2, with 9 nucleotides matching TRBD2. CDR1 is SGHDT and CDR2 is YYEEEE in the germline V gene. The CDR3 runs to 15 residues. The junction had 1 base not matched to a gene; V was cut back by 2 bases and J by 2 bases. DNA for the CDR3: TGTGCCAGCAGCTTTAGCGGGAGCAACACCGGGGAGCTGTTTTTT. This codes for CASSFSGSNTGELFF.

V gene TRBV9 combines with J gene TRBJ2-3; 11 nucleotides match TRBD2. J gave up 9 bases and V 4 bases, and 13 bases lay outside the gene matches. Germline CDR1 is SGDLS and CDR2 is YYNGEE. This CDR3 comprises 16 residues. Here the CDR3 reads CASSSATGLAGDTQYF. The DNA of the CDR3 is TGTGCCAGCAGCTCTGCTACTGGACTAGCGGGTGACACGCAGTATTTT.

This clone appeared a single time. The chain couples TRBV30 to TRBJ1-2, with 7 nucleotides matching TRBD1. The J segment lost 0 bases and the V segment lost 2 bases, leaving 6 bases of the junction unmatched. Germline V gene data show CDR1 as GTSNPN and CDR2 as SVGIG (reference sequence). CDR3 length equals 15 residues. The CDR3 here is CAWSFPDRANYGYTF. The CDR3 bases are TGTGCCTGGAGTTTCCCCGACAGGGCTAACTATGGCTACACCTTC.

The chain has TRBV7-9 and TRBJ2-1, with D possibly matching TRBD2 (5 bases). Germline V lookup: CDR1 SEHNR, CDR2 FQNEAQ (reference sequence). V gave up 3 bases and J gave up 2 bases, with 8 bases separating them. CDR3 length: 14 amino acids. The CDR3 bases are TGTGCCAGCAGCTTGTCAGCGGCCTACAATGAGCAGTTCTTC. Translating it yields CASSLSAAYNEQFF.

The chain uses TRBV11-2 and TRBJ1-1; a possible D gene is TRBD1 (6 bases). V lost 3 bases and J 3 bases, leaving 8 bases between the germline ends. Germline loops: CDR1 SGHAT, CDR2 FQNNGV. The length of the CDR3 is 13 residues. CDR3 residues: CASSFRTDTEAFF. In DNA form, the CDR3 reads TGTGCCAGCAGCTTCCGGACAGACACTGAAGCTTTCTTT. Full variable domain (remainder filled in from reference TRBV11-2 and TRBJ1-1): EAGVAQSPRYKIIEKRQSVAFWCNPISGHATLYWYQQILGQGPKLLIQFQNNGVVDDSQLPKDRFSAERLKGVDSTLKIQPAKLEDSAVYLCASSFRTDTEAFFGQGTRLTVV.

In its sample, this clone was seen once. This sequence joins TRBV6-1 and TRBJ2-4; the match to TRBD2 covers 8 bases. The CDR3 extends over 17 amino acids. Trimming at V came to 0 bases and at J to 8 bases, leaving 12 bases not matched to a gene. CDR1 is MNHNS and CDR2 is SASEGT in the germline V gene. Written as DNA, the CDR3 is TGTGCCAGCAGTGAAGCTAGCGGGGTTGGGGGTGGGGACATTCAGTACTTC. Translation: CASSEASGVGGGDIQYF.